Presented here are 16 T cell receptor beta chains from one specimen sequenced in a study of human T cells and chemical hapten exposure. TCRdb recomputed calls from the RACE reads with MiXCR, one row per CDR3 protein. The table lists more than 35,000 distinct CDR3 sequences, roughly 6.4% of them singletons. The time point: patch test 1, 2 weeks after DPC sensitization. Specified treatment: therapeutic diphenylcyclopropenone sensitization with weekly scalp DPC. Extraction yielded total RNA from whole blood (unfractionated). The sample consisted of whole blood, taken in connection with sensitization to the hapten diphenylcyclopropenone (DPC). The receptors were gathered from a woman aged 25 to 45 with alopecia areata. Some clones in this sample may be carry-over from other donors' samples.

The chain links TRBV2 to TRBJ2-4; 7 bases are a match to TRBD1. Germline V gene sequence: CDR1 SNHLY, CDR2 FYNNEI. Trimming took 6 bases from V and 5 from J; bases not matched to a gene: 10. CDR3 size: 15 residues. The CDR3 protein is CASSDLRDSQNIQYF. The CDR3 DNA reads TGTGCCAGCAGCGATTTGAGGGACAGCCAAAACATTCAGTACTTC.

This clonotype showed up many times. The V and J genes are TRBV5-1 and TRBJ2-5; tentatively, D is TRBD1 (5 bases). The ends were cut back, 4 bases at V and 5 bases at J, with 18 bases in the middle. Germline V gene lookup returns CDR1 SGHRS and CDR2 YFSETQ. The CDR3 consists of 15 residues. CDR3 nucleotide sequence: TGCGCCAGCAGCCCCACAGGTGGTTCTGGGGAGACCCAGTACTTC. As protein: CASSPTGGSGETQYF.

This clonotype was detected many times. This chain links TRBV27 with TRBJ1-5; D uncertain. CDR3 length: 13 amino acids. From germline, CDR1 is MNHEY and CDR2 SMNVEV (reference sequence). The V end was cut by 0 bases, the J end by 5 bases, with 5 bases between. The CDR3 region is CASSLSGYQPQHF. The CDR3 region has the DNA TGTGCCAGCAGTTTATCAGGGTATCAGCCCCAGCATTTT.

This clonotype has a handful of counts. V usage is TRBV5-1 and J usage is TRBJ2-7; 11 bases line up with TRBD1. CDR3 length equals 14 residues. Trimming removed 3 bases from V and 6 bases from J; junction bases left unmatched: 5. CDR1 is SGHRS and CDR2 is YFSETQ in the germline V gene. In DNA, the CDR3 is TGCGCCAGCAGCTCCGGGGACAGGGGGGGCGAGCAGTACTTC. Translating gives CASSSGDRGGEQYF.

The gene calls are TRBV13 and TRBJ1-3, with TRBD1 as a possible D gene (6 bases). V shed 1 base and J shed 0 bases, with 10 bases lying between them. Germline values: CDR1 PRHDT, CDR2 FYEKMQ (reference sequence). The CDR3 runs to 16 residues. Written as DNA, the CDR3 is TGTGCCAGCAGCTTAGCGCTGGACAGCTCTGGAAACACCATATATTTT. Translated, it gives CASSLALDSSGNTIYF.

In this sample, this clonotype turned up many times. The rearrangement links TRBV7-9 to TRBJ2-3; possibly TRBD1 or TRBD2 for D (5 bases each). The CDR3 covers 16 residues. The V and J ends lost 4 bases and 2 bases respectively, with 16 bases between them. Germline V CDR1 and CDR2: SEHNR, FQNEAQ (reference sequence). For the CDR3, the DNA is TGTGCCAGCAGCTCACCCGACGGGGCGGACACAGATACGCAGTATTTT. Protein sequence: CASSSPDGADTDTQYF.

Many counts were recorded for this clonotype. This rearrangement joins TRBV12-3 or TRBV12-4 to TRBJ2-3; 10 positions agree with TRBD1. Germline trimming cut 5 bases from V and 2 bases from J; bases unmatched to any gene: 13. The CDR3 is 18 residues long. The CDR3 here is CASSPTGGHIDDTDTQYF. The CDR3 coding sequence is TGTGCCAGCAGTCCGACAGGGGGCCACATTGACGACACAGATACGCAGTATTTT.

This clonotype was found a few times. The V call is TRBV2, the J call TRBJ1-1, with D perhaps matching TRBD1 (5 bases). From germline, CDR1 is SNHLY and CDR2 FYNNEI. The V and J ends lost 4 bases and 0 bases respectively, with 9 bases between them. The CDR3 consists of 14 residues. CDR3 DNA: TGTGCCAGCAGTGCCCCGACAGTGAACACTGAAGCTTTCTTT. This encodes CASSAPTVNTEAFF.

This clonotype has a count of ten or more. This chain's CDR3 is CASSLQTGENEKLFF. CDR3 in DNA: TGTGCCAGCAGTTTACAGACAGGGGAGAATGAAAAACTGTTTTTT. The chain is built from TRBV12-3 or TRBV12-4 and TRBJ1-4, with TRBD1 identical over 8 bases. V shed 2 bases and J 5 bases; nucleotides not matched to a gene: 4. CDR3 size: 15 residues.

This clonotype showed up just a few times. The CDR3 region has the DNA TGCAGTGCCATGATTGGGGGATTAGGGGCAAATTCACCCCTCCACTTT. Its translation is CSAMIGGLGANSPLHF. The chain combines TRBV20-1 with TRBJ1-6; weak D call: TRBD1 (5 bases). This CDR3 region has 16 residues. Trimming stripped 6 bases from V and 7 bases from J, with 22 bases between. Germline V gives CDR1 DFQATT, CDR2 SNEGSKA (reference sequence).

DNA of the CDR3: TGTGCCAGCAGCTCTGGGATCTCTGGAAACACCATATATTTT. Translating gives CASSSGISGNTIYF. The chain carries TRBV5-5 and TRBJ1-3; no reliable D call. V lost 3 bases and J 0 bases, leaving 7 bases between the germline ends. The CDR3 length is 14 residues. Germline V lookup: CDR1 SGHKS, CDR2 YYEKEE (reference sequence).

This clonotype was counted many times. V is TRBV20-1 and J is TRBJ2-5, with a tentative D call TRBD1 (5 bases). Germline V gene lookup returns CDR1 DFQATT and CDR2 SNEGSKA (reference sequence). The CDR3 runs 13 residues. The germline V and J ends were trimmed by 6 bases and 4 bases, with 15 bases remaining between them. The CDR3 is CSAWQGTVETQYF. CDR3 nucleotides: TGCAGTGCGTGGCAGGGAACGGTAGAGACCCAGTACTTC.

About this clonotype: Since the CDR3 does not end with the conserved phenylalanine or tryptophan, this likely comes from a read error. This sequence joins TRBV29-1 and TRBJ2-5; TRBD1 or TRBD2 may be the D gene (5 bases each). V dropped 0 bases and J dropped 6 bases, with 11 bases sitting between them. The CDR3 runs 13 residues. Looked up from germline, CDR1 is SQVTM and CDR2 is ANQGSEA. CDR3 sequence (DNA): TGCAGCGTTGAAGACGGGGCTCCAAAGACCCAGTACTCC. Residues: CSVEDGAPKTQYS.

The rearrangement links TRBV2 to TRBJ2-7; D is ambiguous. The CDR3 extends over 14 amino acids. Trimming took 2 bases from V and 5 from J, leaving 13 bases between them. From germline, CDR1 is SNHLY and CDR2 FYNNEI. CDR3 amino acids: CASSESRSFHEQYF. The CDR3 nucleotides are TGTGCCAGCAGTGAAAGTCGGTCGTTCCACGAGCAGTACTTC. The whole variable domain, filled in from reference TRBV2 and TRBJ2-7, reads EPEVTQTPSHQVTQMGQEVILRCVPISNHLYFYWYRQILGQKVEFLVSFYNNEISEKSEIFDDQFSVERPDGSNFTLKIRSTKLEDSAMYFCASSESRSFHEQYFGPGTRLTVT.

In this sample, this clonotype turned up many times. In DNA, the CDR3 is TGCGCCAGCAGCCAAGATCTAAGCTCTGGGGCCAACGTCCTGACTTTC. This codes for CASSQDLSSGANVLTF. The V gene is TRBV4-3, the J gene TRBJ2-6; D is ambiguous. Germline CDR1 LGHNA, CDR2 YSLEER. Trimming removed 0 bases at V and 0 bases at J, with 6 bases between. The CDR3 has 16 residues.

This clonotype has a count of ten or more. The CDR3 sequence is CASSLLFEAFF. CDR3 nucleotides: TGTGCCAGCAGCTTGCTTTTTGAAGCTTTCTTT. The gene calls are TRBV7-2 and TRBJ1-1, with D unresolved. The germline V and J ends were trimmed by 3 bases and 7 bases, with 6 bases remaining between them. This CDR3 has 11 amino acids. In germline, CDR1 is SGHTA, CDR2 FQGNSA.